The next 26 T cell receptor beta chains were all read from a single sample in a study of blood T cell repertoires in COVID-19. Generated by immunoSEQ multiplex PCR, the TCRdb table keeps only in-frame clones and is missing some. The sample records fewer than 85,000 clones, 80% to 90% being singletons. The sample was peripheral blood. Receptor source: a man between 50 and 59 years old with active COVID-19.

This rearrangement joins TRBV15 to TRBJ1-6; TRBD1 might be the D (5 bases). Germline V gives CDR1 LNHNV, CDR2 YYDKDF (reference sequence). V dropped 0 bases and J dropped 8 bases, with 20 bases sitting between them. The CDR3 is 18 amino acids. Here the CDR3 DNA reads TGTGCCACCAGCAGAGATAGTACAGGAGAGATCGAGGATTCACCCCTCCACTTT. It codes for CATSRDSTGEIEDSPLHF.

The CDR3 DNA sequence: TGTGCCAGCAGGGAGAGCGGAATAAACAATGAGCAGTTCTTC. It is translated as CASRESGINNEQFF. This chain uses TRBV13 with TRBJ2-1; TRBD2 might be the D (5 bases). Germline assignment: CDR1 PRHDT and CDR2 FYEKMQ (reference sequence). V lost 6 bases and J 5 bases, leaving 14 bases between the germline ends. The CDR3 is made up of 14 amino acids.

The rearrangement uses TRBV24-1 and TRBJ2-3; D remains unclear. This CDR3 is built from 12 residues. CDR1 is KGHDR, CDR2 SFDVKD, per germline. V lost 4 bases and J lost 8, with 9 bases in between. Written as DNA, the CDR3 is TGTGCCACCAGTGACCCTATGAGTACGCAGTATTTT. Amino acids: CATSDPMSTQYF.

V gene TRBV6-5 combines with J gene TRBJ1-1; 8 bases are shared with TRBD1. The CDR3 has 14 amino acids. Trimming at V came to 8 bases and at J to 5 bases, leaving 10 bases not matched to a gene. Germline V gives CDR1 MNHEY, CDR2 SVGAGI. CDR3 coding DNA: TGTGCCAGCGCCCGACAGGGGCGCCAAACTGAAGCTTTCTTT. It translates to CASARQGRQTEAFF.

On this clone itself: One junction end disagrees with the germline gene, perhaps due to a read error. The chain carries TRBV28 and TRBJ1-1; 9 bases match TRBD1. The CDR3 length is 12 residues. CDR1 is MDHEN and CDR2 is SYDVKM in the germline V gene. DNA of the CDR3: TGTGCCAGTTTCTATTGGACAGGGGTTCCCATTTTT. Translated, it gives CASFYWTGVPIF.

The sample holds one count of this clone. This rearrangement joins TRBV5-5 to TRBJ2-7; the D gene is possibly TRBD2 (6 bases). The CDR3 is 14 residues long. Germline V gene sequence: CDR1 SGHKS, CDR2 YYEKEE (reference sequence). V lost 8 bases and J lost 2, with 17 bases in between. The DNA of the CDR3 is TGTGCCAGTGTGGGCCGTGGGGGGACCTACGAGCAGTACTTC. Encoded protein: CASVGRGGTYEQYF.

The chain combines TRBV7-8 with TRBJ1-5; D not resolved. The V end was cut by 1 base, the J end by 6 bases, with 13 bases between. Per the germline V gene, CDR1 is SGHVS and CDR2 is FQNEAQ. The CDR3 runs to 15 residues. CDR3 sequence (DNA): TGTGCCAGCAGCTTAGGGGCCACCCTGGGTCAGCCCCAGCATTTT. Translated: CASSLGATLGQPQHF.

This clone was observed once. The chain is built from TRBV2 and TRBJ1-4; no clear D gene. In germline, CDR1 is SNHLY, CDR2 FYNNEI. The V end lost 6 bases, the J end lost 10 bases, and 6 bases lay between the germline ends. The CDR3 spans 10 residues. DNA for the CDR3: TGTGCCAGCAGGTTCGGAAAACTGTTTTTT. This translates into CASRFGKLFF.

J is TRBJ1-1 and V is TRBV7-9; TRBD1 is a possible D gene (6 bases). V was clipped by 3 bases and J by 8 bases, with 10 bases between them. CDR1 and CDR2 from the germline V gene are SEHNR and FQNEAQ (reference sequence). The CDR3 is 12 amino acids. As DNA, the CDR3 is TGTGCCAGCAGCTTCCCGGACAGCGAAGCTTTCTTT. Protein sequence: CASSFPDSEAFF. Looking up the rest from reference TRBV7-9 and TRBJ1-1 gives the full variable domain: DTGVSQNPRHKITKRGQNVTFRCDPISEHNRLYWYRQTLGQGPEFLTYFQNEAQLEKSRLLSDRFSAERPKGSFSTLEIQRTEQGDSAMYLCASSFPDSEAFFGQGTRLTVV.

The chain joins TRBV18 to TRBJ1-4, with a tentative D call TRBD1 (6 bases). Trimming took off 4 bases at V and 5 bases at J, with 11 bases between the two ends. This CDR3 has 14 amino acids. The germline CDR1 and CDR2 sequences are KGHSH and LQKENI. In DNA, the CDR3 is TGTGCCAGCTCACTGGCAGGGGCGAATGAAAAACTGTTTTTT. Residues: CASSLAGANEKLFF.

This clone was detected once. The CDR3 nucleotides read TGCGCCAGCAGCCCGGGACAGGGGGCTGATACGCAGTATTTT. Encoded protein: CASSPGQGADTQYF. V usage is TRBV5-1 and J usage is TRBJ2-3, with TRBD1 matching 12 bases. CDR1 SGHRS and CDR2 YFSETQ come from the germline V gene. The ends lost 4 bases at V and 6 bases at J; junction bases unmatched: 3. The CDR3 has 14 residues.

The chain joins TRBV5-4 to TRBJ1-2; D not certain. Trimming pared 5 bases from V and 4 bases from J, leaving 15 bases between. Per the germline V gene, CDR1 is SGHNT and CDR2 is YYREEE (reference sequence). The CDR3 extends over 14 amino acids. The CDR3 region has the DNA TGTGCCAGCAGGTCCGAGACGGGTGGCTATGGCTACACCTTC. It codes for CASRSETGGYGYTF.

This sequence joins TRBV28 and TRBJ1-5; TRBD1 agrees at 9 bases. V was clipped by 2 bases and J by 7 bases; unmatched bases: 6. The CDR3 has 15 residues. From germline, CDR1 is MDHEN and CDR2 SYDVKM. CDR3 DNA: TGTGCCAGCAGTTTAATCGGGACAGGGACCCAGCCCCAGCATTTT. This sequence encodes CASSLIGTGTQPQHF. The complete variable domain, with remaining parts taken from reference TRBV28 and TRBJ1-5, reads DVKVTQSSRYLVKRTGEKVFLECVQDMDHENMFWYRQDPGLGLRLIYFSYDVKMKEKGDIPEGYSVSREKKERFSLILESASTNQTSMYLCASSLIGTGTQPQHFGDGTRLSIL.

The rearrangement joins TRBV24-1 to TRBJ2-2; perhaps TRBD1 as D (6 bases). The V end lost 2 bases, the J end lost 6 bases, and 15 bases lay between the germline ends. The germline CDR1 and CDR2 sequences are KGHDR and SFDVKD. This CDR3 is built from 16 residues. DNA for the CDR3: TGTGCCACCAGTGATTACTGGGTGGCAGGGGCCGGGGAGCTGTTTTTT. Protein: CATSDYWVAGAGELFF.

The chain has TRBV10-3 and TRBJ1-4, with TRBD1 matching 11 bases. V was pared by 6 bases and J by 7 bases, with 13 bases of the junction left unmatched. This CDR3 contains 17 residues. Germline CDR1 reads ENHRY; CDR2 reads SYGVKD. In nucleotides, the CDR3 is TGTGCCATCAGCCCAGGGACAGGGGGTTCGGCGTCTGAAAAACTGTTTTTT. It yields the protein CAISPGTGGSASEKLFF.

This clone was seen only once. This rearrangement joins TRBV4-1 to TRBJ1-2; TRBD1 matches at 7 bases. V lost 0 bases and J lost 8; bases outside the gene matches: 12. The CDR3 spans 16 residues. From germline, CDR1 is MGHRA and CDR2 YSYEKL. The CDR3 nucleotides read TGCGCCAGCAGCCAAGAAGGGAATACAGGGGTTAGGGGCTACACCTTC. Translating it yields CASSQEGNTGVRGYTF.

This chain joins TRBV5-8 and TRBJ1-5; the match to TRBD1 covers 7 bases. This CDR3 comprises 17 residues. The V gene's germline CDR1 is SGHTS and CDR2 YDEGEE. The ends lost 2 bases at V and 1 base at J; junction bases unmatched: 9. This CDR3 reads CASSLGTDGNSNQPQHF. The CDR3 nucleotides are TGTGCCAGCAGCTTAGGGACAGACGGAAACAGCAATCAGCCCCAGCATTTT.

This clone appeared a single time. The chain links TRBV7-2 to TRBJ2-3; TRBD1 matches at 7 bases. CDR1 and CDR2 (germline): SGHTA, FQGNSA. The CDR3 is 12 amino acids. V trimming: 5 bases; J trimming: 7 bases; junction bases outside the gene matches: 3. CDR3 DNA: TGTGCCAGCAGCCCGACAGGGAATACGCAGTATTTT. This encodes CASSPTGNTQYF.

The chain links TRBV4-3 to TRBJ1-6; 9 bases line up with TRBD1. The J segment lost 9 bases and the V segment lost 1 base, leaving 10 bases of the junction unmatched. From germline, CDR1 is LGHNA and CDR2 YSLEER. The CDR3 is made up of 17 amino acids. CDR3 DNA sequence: TGCGCCAGCAGCCAAGCCCCGCCGGGACAGGGCTTTTCACCCCTCCACTTT. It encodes CASSQAPPGQGFSPLHF.

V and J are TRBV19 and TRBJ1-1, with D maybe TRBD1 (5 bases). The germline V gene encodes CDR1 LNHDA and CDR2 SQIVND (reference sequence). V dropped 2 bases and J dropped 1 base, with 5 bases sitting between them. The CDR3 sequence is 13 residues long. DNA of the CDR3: TGTGCCAGTAGTATACAGGGGAACACTGAAGCTTTCTTT. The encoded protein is CASSIQGNTEAFF.

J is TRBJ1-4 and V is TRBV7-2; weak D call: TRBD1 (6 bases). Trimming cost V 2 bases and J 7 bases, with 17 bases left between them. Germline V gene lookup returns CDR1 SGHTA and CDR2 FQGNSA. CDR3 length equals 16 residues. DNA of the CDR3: TGTGCCAGCAGCTTACGGCAGGGGCGAGGATCTGAAAAACTGTTTTTT. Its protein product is CASSLRQGRGSEKLFF.

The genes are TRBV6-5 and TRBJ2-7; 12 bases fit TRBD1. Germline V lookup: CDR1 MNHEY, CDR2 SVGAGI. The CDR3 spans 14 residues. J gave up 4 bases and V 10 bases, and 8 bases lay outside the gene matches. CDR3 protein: CATSTGQGAYEQYF. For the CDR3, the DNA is TGTGCCACTAGCACGGGACAGGGGGCTTACGAGCAGTACTTC.

CDR3 DNA: TGTGCCAGCAGCCAAGGTCCTAGTCTGTTCTTC. This encodes CASSQGPSLFF. This chain uses TRBV3-1 (or the pseudogene TRBV3-2) with TRBJ2-1; D unresolved. V lost 1 base and J 15 bases, leaving 10 bases between the germline ends. The CDR3 consists of 11 residues. The germline CDR1 and CDR2 sequences are LGHDT and YNNKEL (reference sequence).

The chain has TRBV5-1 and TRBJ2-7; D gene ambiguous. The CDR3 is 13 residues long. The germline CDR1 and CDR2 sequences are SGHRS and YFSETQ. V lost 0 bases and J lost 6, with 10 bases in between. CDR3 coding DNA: TGCGCCAGCAGCTTGGATGGCTTTCGCGAGCAGTACTTC. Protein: CASSLDGFREQYF.

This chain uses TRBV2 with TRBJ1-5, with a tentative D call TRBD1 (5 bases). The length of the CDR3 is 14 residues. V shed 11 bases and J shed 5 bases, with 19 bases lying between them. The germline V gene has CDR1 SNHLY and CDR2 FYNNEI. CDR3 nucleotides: TGTGCCTGCACGCAGGGTTCCGCCGATCAGCCCCAGCATTTT. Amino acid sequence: CACTQGSADQPQHF.

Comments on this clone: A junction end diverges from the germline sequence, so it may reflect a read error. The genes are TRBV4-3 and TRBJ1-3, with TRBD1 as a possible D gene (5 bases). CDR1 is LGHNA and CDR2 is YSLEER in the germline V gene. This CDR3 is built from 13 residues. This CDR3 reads CASSKDLGDTIYF. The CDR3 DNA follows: TGCGCCAGCAGCAAAGACCTAGGGGACACCATATATTTT.